Presented here are 29 T cell receptor beta chains from one specimen sequenced in a study of blood T cells in healthy people across ages. The second PCR ran roughly 7 to 12 cycles with a sample-barcoded 5' primer and J-beta primers. TCRdb analysed the 5' RACE reads with MiXCR anew, one entry per CDR3 protein. Of 800,000 or so distinct CDR3 sequences detected, about 45% appear once; the ten largest clones hold about a sixth. The sample taken for sequencing was blood. Every receptor here comes from an elderly man in good health.

V gene TRBV27 combines with J gene TRBJ2-3, with 14 bases fitting TRBD2. The V segment lost 3 bases and the J segment 5 bases; nucleotides outside the gene matches: 7. Germline V gene sequence: CDR1 MNHEY, CDR2 SMNVEV (reference sequence). This CDR3 has 17 amino acids. The CDR3 DNA follows: TGTGCCAGCAGTTTCCGCAGACTAGCGGGAGGGGTAGATACGCAGTATTTT. Residues: CASSFRRLAGGVDTQYF.

This clonotype was picked up a small number of times. The chain combines TRBV7-2 with TRBJ1-1, with 7 bases that match TRBD1. Germline V lookup: CDR1 SGHTA, CDR2 FQGNSA. The CDR3 extends over 14 amino acids. The V segment lost 2 bases and the J segment 4 bases; nucleotides outside the gene matches: 4. The DNA for the CDR3 is TGTGCCAGCAGCTTAAAGGGGGCGGGCACTGAAGCTTTCTTT. Residues: CASSLKGAGTEAFF.

This chain links TRBV20-1 with TRBJ2-2, with D possibly being TRBD2 (5 bases). V dropped 0 bases and J dropped 0 bases, with 8 bases sitting between them. Germline V gene sequence: CDR1 DFQATT, CDR2 SNEGSKA (reference sequence). This CDR3 has 15 amino acids. CDR3 sequence: CSARDRRTNTGELFF. CDR3 DNA: TGCAGTGCTAGAGATAGGAGGACGAACACCGGGGAGCTGTTTTTT.

The V call is TRBV4-3, the J call TRBJ2-1; TRBD2 matches at 12 bases. CDR1 is LGHNA, CDR2 YSLEER, per germline. This CDR3 contains 15 residues. With V trimmed by 3 bases and J by 8 bases, 5 bases remained unmatched. CDR3 sequence (DNA): TGCGCCAGCAGCCAGACTAGCGGGAGAACCGATGAGCAGTTCTTC. It yields the protein CASSQTSGRTDEQFF.

This clonotype has just a few counts. V usage is TRBV6-2 or TRBV6-3 and J usage is TRBJ2-1; D possibly corresponds to TRBD2 (5 bases). In germline, CDR1 is MNHEY, CDR2 SVGEGT. Deletions cut 5 bases from V and 6 bases from J, with 14 bases between. This CDR3 contains 14 residues. The CDR3 loop reads CASSGGQLRNEQFF. In nucleotides, the CDR3 is TGTGCCAGCAGTGGCGGGCAGCTCCGCAATGAGCAGTTCTTC.

The V call is TRBV12-5, the J call TRBJ2-1, with D possibly being TRBD2 (6 bases). Trimming pared 4 bases from V and 8 bases from J, leaving 21 bases between. Germline loops: CDR1 LGHNT, CDR2 FRNRAP. The CDR3 has 16 amino acids. The DNA for the CDR3 is TGTGCTAGTGGTTCGGTGGGCGGGATAGGCCTTCATGAGCAGTTCTTC. Amino acids: CASGSVGGIGLHEQFF.

The V call is TRBV7-9, the J call TRBJ2-5, with 8 bases matching TRBD2. The J segment lost 11 bases and the V segment lost 3 bases, leaving 17 bases of the junction unmatched. The CDR3 contains 16 residues. The V gene's germline CDR1 is SEHNR and CDR2 FQNEAQ (reference sequence). CDR3 in DNA: TGTGCCAGCAGCTTCTCCGGGAGGGCCTCCTACAATGAGCAGTACTTC. Its protein product is CASSFSGRASYNEQYF.

This chain joins TRBV24-1 and TRBJ2-1; 7 nucleotides match TRBD2. The tail of the sequence fits TRBJ2-7 better, so the J call may be wrong. The CDR3 contains 15 residues. Germline lookup yields CDR1 KGHDR and CDR2 SFDVKD. This chain's CDR3 is CATSDTSAAYNEQYF. Written as DNA, the CDR3 is TGTGCCACCAGTGATACTAGCGCGGCCTACAATGAGCAGTACTTC.

The chain recombines TRBV12-3 or TRBV12-4 with TRBJ2-7; TRBD2 matches 7 bases. This CDR3 spans 15 amino acids. After removal of 6 bases from V and 2 bases from J, the junction contained 10 bases not matched to a gene. CDR3 in DNA: TGTGCCAGCAGCTTGATGTCTAGCGGCCCCTACGAGCAGTACTTC. Translated, it gives CASSLMSSGPYEQYF.

The chain is built from TRBV12-3 or TRBV12-4 and TRBJ1-1; TRBD1 matches 9 bases. CDR3 length: 14 residues. V gave up 5 bases and J gave up 6 bases; unmatched junction bases: 7. The CDR3 DNA reads as TGTGCCAGCAGTCCCCCACAGGGGGCCCCTGAAGCTTTCTTT. Its translation: CASSPPQGAPEAFF.

This clonotype showed up many times. The rearrangement links TRBV20-1 to TRBJ2-3; D is undetermined. V was trimmed by 3 bases and J by 0 bases, leaving 4 bases between them. Germline V CDR1 and CDR2: DFQATT, SNEGSKA (reference sequence). CDR3 length: 12 amino acids. This CDR3 is CSARPSTDTQYF. The CDR3, as DNA: TGCAGTGCTAGGCCCAGCACAGATACGCAGTATTTT.

The V gene is TRBV20-1, the J gene TRBJ2-2; no clear D gene. V was cut by 0 bases and J by 5 bases, with 7 bases left in between. The germline V gene has CDR1 DFQATT and CDR2 SNEGSKA (reference sequence). The CDR3 is 13 residues long. CDR3 bases: TGCAGTGCTAGAGATGGTTTTACCGGGGAGCTGTTTTTT. This codes for CSARDGFTGELFF.

Of note for this clonotype: This may come from a read error, since a much larger clone is one base off. The chain has TRBV7-3 and TRBJ1-5, with D uncertain. The CDR3 loop spans 13 amino acids. Germline V gene lookup returns CDR1 SGHTA and CDR2 FQGTGA. V was pared by 5 bases and J by 7 bases, with 12 bases between. CDR3 sequence (DNA): TGTGCCAGCAGCGTCTCTAGCGGACAGCCCCAGCATTTT. Its protein is CASSVSSGQPQHF.

The J gene is TRBJ2-7, the V gene TRBV28; 9 bases map to TRBD1. The CDR3 spans 15 residues. CDR1 is MDHEN and CDR2 is SYDVKM in the germline V gene. V shed 4 bases, J shed 4 bases, and the junction held 8 bases outside the gene matches. The CDR3: CASSSRTGVGYEQYF. In nucleotides, the CDR3 is TGTGCCAGCAGTTCTCGGACAGGGGTGGGATACGAGCAGTACTTC.

This chain links TRBV20-1 with TRBJ1-5, with D perhaps matching TRBD1 (5 bases). The CDR3 is made up of 15 amino acids. Trimming left V 6 bases short and J 2 bases short, with 17 bases between. Germline CDR1 DFQATT, CDR2 SNEGSKA (reference sequence). In DNA form, the CDR3 reads TGCAGTGCCCTAATTTCGGGGACGGGCAATCAGCCCCAGCATTTT. This sequence encodes CSALISGTGNQPQHF.

The V call is TRBV12-3 or TRBV12-4, the J call TRBJ1-1; 9 bases are shared with TRBD1. After removal of 3 bases from V and 11 bases from J, the junction contained 4 bases not matched to a gene. The CDR3 has 12 residues. The CDR3 DNA reads as TGTGCCAGCAGTTTTGGGACAGGGAGGGCTTTCTTT. This sequence encodes CASSFGTGRAFF.

This clonotype was detected a few times. V gene TRBV24-1 combines with J gene TRBJ2-1; D may match TRBD1 or TRBD2 (5 bases each). The CDR3 contains 14 residues. The germline V gene has CDR1 KGHDR and CDR2 SFDVKD. Trimming took off 8 bases at V and 0 bases at J, with 10 bases between the two ends. The CDR3 DNA reads as TGTGCCACCATTGAGGGGACCTCCTACAATGAGCAGTTCTTC. It translates to CATIEGTSYNEQFF.

The CDR3 DNA is TGTGCCAGCAGCTTAGACTACCCTTATACGCAGTATTTT. It codes for CASSLDYPYTQYF. The chain combines TRBV13 with TRBJ2-3, with D unresolved. The CDR3 covers 13 residues. Germline CDR1 reads PRHDT; CDR2 reads FYEKMQ (reference sequence). Trimming took 1 base from V and 7 from J, leaving 9 bases between them.

This clonotype was counted only a few times. The rearrangement uses TRBV29-1 and TRBJ2-5, with D tentatively TRBD2 (6 bases). Germline CDR1 is SQVTM and CDR2 is ANQGSEA. The ends were cut back, 3 bases at V and 2 bases at J, with 10 bases in the middle. The CDR3 contains 13 residues. The DNA for the CDR3 is TGCAGCGTTGATGGGGGGTCTCAAGAGACCCAGTACTTC. Translating it yields CSVDGGSQETQYF. Based on the CDR3 plus reference TRBV29-1 and TRBJ2-5, the full variable domain is SAVISQKPSRDICQRGTSLTIQCQVDSQVTMMFWYRQQPGQSLTLIATANQGSEATYESGFVIDKFPISRPNLTFSTLTVSNMSPEDSSIYLCSVDGGSQETQYFGPGTRLLVL.

The chain carries TRBV30 and TRBJ2-1, with TRBD2 identical over 10 bases. Germline V gene lookup returns CDR1 GTSNPN and CDR2 SVGIG (reference sequence). V shed 2 bases and J 2 bases; nucleotides not matched to a gene: 3. The CDR3 loop spans 15 amino acids. In DNA form, the CDR3 reads TGTGCCTGGAGTTCCCTAGCGGGGGCCTACAATGAGCAGTTCTTC. Encoded protein: CAWSSLAGAYNEQFF.

The J gene is TRBJ1-2, the V gene TRBV6-6; 9 nucleotides match TRBD1. Germline V gene sequence: CDR1 MNHNY, CDR2 SVGAGI (reference sequence). The V segment lost 6 bases and the J segment 8 bases; nucleotides outside the gene matches: 10. The CDR3 covers 14 residues. The CDR3 spells CASRRTGELLGYTF. The CDR3, as DNA: TGTGCCAGCAGAAGGACAGGGGAGCTTCTGGGCTACACCTTC.

This clonotype has just a few counts. The chain links TRBV18 to TRBJ2-3, with D possibly TRBD1 on 6 matching bases. The CDR3 length is 17 residues. CDR1 and CDR2 from the germline V gene are KGHSH and LQKENI. Trimming removed 3 bases at V and 1 base at J, with 17 bases between. This chain's CDR3 is CASSPGDNSLRTDTQYF. The CDR3 nucleotides are TGTGCCAGCTCACCTGGGGACAACTCTTTGCGCACAGATACGCAGTATTTT.

For this clonotype: A much larger clonotype is one base distant, so this may be a read error. The chain combines TRBV6-1 with TRBJ2-1; the D gene is possibly TRBD2 (5 bases). Germline V gene data show CDR1 as MNHNS and CDR2 as SASEGT. The CDR3 is made up of 13 amino acids. V was cut by 8 bases and J by 8 bases, with 16 bases left in between. The chain's CDR3 is CASLPGTGDEQFF. The DNA for the CDR3 is TGTGCCAGCTTACCGGGAACTGGTGATGAGCAGTTCTTC.

Of note for this clonotype: A much larger clone differs from this one at a single base, so this may be a read error. The chain links TRBV7-2 to TRBJ2-7; 8 positions agree with TRBD2. The CDR3 is made up of 13 amino acids. Germline values: CDR1 SGHTA, CDR2 FQGNSA. With V trimmed by 5 bases and J by 7 bases, 7 bases remained unmatched. The CDR3 nucleotides are TGTGCCAGCAGCCCCCACGGGAGGGAGGAGCAGTACTTC. It codes for CASSPHGREEQYF.

This clonotype came up many times. V usage is TRBV5-1 and J usage is TRBJ2-3; 8 bases map to TRBD2. V lost 7 bases to trimming and J lost 5 bases; unmatched junction nucleotides: 12. This CDR3 region has 15 residues. From germline, CDR1 is SGHRS and CDR2 YFSETQ. The CDR3 here is CASRGGAGERDTQYF. The CDR3, as DNA: TGCGCCAGCCGCGGTGGAGCGGGGGAAAGAGATACGCAGTATTTT.

Only a few counts were recorded for this clonotype. The V and J genes are TRBV11-2 and TRBJ2-7, with D unresolved. The CDR3 is 13 amino acids. Trimming removed 0 bases at V and 3 bases at J, with 6 bases between. Germline CDR1 SGHAT, CDR2 FQNNGV. CDR3 loop: CASSLDQDYEQYF. The CDR3 region has the DNA TGTGCCAGCAGCTTAGATCAAGACTACGAGCAGTACTTC.

There are a few counts of this clonotype. The rearrangement joins TRBV29-1 to TRBJ1-1; TRBD1 matches 9 bases. The V gene end was trimmed by 6 bases and the J gene end by 6 bases; junction bases not matched to a gene: 11. The germline V gene has CDR1 SQVTM and CDR2 ANQGSEA. CDR3 size: 14 residues. CDR3 loop: CSVRLRTGVSEAFF. The CDR3 coding sequence is TGCAGCGTCCGTTTGCGGACAGGGGTCTCTGAAGCTTTCTTT.

The rearrangement uses TRBV10-3 and TRBJ2-1, with 10 bases identical to TRBD2. With V trimmed by 4 bases and J by 7 bases, 4 bases remained unmatched. The germline V gene encodes CDR1 ENHRY and CDR2 SYGVKD. The length of the CDR3 is 14 residues. CDR3 DNA: TGTGCCATCAGTGGGACTAGCGGCGTGAATGAGCAGTTCTTC. Protein: CAISGTSGVNEQFF.

The genes are TRBV7-8 and TRBJ2-5, with D unresolved. Trimming removed 8 bases from V and 5 bases from J, with 18 bases in between. The CDR3 loop spans 14 amino acids. Germline V gene sequence: CDR1 SGHVS, CDR2 FQNEAQ. The CDR3: CASRERVVGETQYF. As DNA, the CDR3 is TGTGCCAGCCGAGAACGGGTTGTCGGGGAGACCCAGTACTTC.